Listed here is a single T cell receptor (beta chain). The antigen remains undetermined. The naive CD8 fraction comprised CD45RO-negative cells positively selected for CCR7 and excluded terminally differentiated effector memory CD45RA+ cells. This entry is derived from a study of shared clonotypes between healthy human individuals. Study-wide findings and caveats: Of the naive CD4 clonotypes, roughly 5% were shared across a handful of donors.

This table comes from immunoSEQ multiplex PCR, and its TCRdb copy is limited to in-frame clones, with some not included. The sample gives more than 550,000 clones, around 92% of which show up once; 24% is in the top ten. The CDR3 totals 18 residues. Trimming cost V 6 bases and J 2 bases; bases outside gene matches: 18. The germline CDR1 and CDR2 sequences are SGHTA and FQGNSA. The sample was naive CD8+ T cells sorted from blood. This TCR came from a man under 40 in good health. The chain combines TRBV7-2 with TRBJ1-2; 7 nucleotides agree with TRBD1. The CDR3 sequence is CASRSTDRVVPTNYGYTF. The CDR3 DNA reads as TGTGCCAGCAGGTCAACCGACAGGGTCGTCCCAACAAACTATGGCTACACCTTC.